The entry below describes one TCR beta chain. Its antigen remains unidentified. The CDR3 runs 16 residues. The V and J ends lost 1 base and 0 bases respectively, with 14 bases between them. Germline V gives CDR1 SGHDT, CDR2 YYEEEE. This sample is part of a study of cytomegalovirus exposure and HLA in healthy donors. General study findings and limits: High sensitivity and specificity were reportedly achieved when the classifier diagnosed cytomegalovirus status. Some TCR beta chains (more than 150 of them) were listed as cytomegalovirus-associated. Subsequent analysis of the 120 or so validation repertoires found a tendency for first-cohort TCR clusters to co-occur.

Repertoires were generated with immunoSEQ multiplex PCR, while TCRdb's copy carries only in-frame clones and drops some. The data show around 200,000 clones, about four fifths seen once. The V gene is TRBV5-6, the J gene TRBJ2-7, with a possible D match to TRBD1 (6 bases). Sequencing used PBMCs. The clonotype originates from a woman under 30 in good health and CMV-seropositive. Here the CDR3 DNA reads TGTGCCAGCAGCTTGCCGTCAGGGGAGAACTCCTACGAGCAGTACTTC. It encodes CASSLPSGENSYEQYF.